This T cell receptor (beta chain) was captured by sequencing in a study of cytomegalovirus exposure and HLA in healthy donors. Turning to the study itself: The 90 to 150 validation repertoires used the same platform as the approximately 670 first-cohort repertoires, a later analysis reported. Study-wide results and caveats: High sensitivity and specificity were reportedly achieved when the classifier diagnosed cytomegalovirus status. The study listed roughly 160 cytomegalovirus-associated TCR beta chains.

Trimming cost V 3 bases and J 5 bases, with 5 bases left between them. CDR1 and CDR2 (germline): LNHNV, YYDKDF (reference sequence). This CDR3 is 11 amino acids long. Measured with immunoSEQ multiplex PCR; TCRdb has only the in-frame clones, and not every one. In the table there are more than 150,000 clones, approximately 88% of which are singletons. On this clone: Its antigen is still unknown.

This clonotype was obtained from a man aged 18 to 30 in good health and CMV-seropositive. The gene calls are TRBV15 and TRBJ2-7; D unresolved. Input material: PBMCs. The DNA for the CDR3 is TGTGCCACCAGCAGTAGCCACGAGCAGTACTTC. It yields the protein CATSSSHEQYF.